Listed below are T cell receptor beta chains from one sample, sequenced in a study of radiotherapy plus CTLA-4 blockade in lung cancer. The repertoire was sequenced with immunoSEQ multiplex PCR; TCRdb's copy has only in-frame clones and lacks some. The sample carries 25,000 to 35,000 clones, roughly three quarters recorded once. The starting material was peripheral blood, obtained from a patient treated with radiotherapy plus ipilimumab. Receptors were obtained from a human donor with non-small cell lung cancer that progressed on radiotherapy plus ipilimumab. Each CDR3 is given with its conserved first and last residue. The order of the fields is D gene, V gene, clone size, J gene, CDR3 protein, CDR3 DNA. A D gene is named only where the DNA matches it firmly. Clone size is shown for a subset of rows, as once, few, many or a class of expanded clone.

d_call: -; v_call: TRBV11-2; clone_size: -; j_call: TRBJ1-5; cdr3_aa: CASSLTPNQPQHF; cdr3_nt: TGTGCCAGCAGCTTAACACCCAATCAGCCCCAGCATTTT
d_call: TRBD1; v_call: TRBV5-1; clone_size: -; j_call: TRBJ2-1; cdr3_aa: CASSLLSGQGKSYNEQFF; cdr3_nt: TGCGCCAGCAGCTTACTCTCTGGACAGGGGAAATCCTACAATGAGCAGTTCTTC
d_call: TRBD1; v_call: TRBV19; clone_size: few; j_call: TRBJ2-1; cdr3_aa: CASTSGTASYNEQFF; cdr3_nt: TGTGCCAGTACCTCGGGGACAGCGAGCTACAATGAGCAGTTCTTC
d_call: -; v_call: TRBV27; clone_size: -; j_call: TRBJ1-5; cdr3_aa: CASSSGTPQGQPQHF; cdr3_nt: TGTGCCAGCAGTTCAGGGACCCCGCAAGGTCAGCCCCAGCATTTT
d_call: TRBD1; v_call: TRBV28; clone_size: -; j_call: TRBJ2-7; cdr3_aa: CASSAGTGGSYEQYF; cdr3_nt: TGTGCCAGCAGTGCCGGGACAGGGGGTTCCTACGAGCAGTACTTC
d_call: -; v_call: TRBV6-5; clone_size: -; j_call: TRBJ1-1; cdr3_aa: CASRGYVDTEAFF; cdr3_nt: TGTGCCAGCAGAGGGTATGTGGACACTGAAGCTTTCTTT
d_call: -; v_call: TRBV7-9; clone_size: -; j_call: TRBJ2-7; cdr3_aa: CASSPLGARSAKQYF; cdr3_nt: TGTGCCAGCAGCCCCCTCGGGGCCCGCAGCGCGAAGCAGTACTTC
d_call: TRBD1; v_call: TRBV9; clone_size: -; j_call: TRBJ1-5; cdr3_aa: CASSLRGMGNQPQHF; cdr3_nt: TGTGCCAGCAGCCTCAGGGGGATGGGCAATCAGCCCCAGCATTTT
d_call: -; v_call: TRBV10-3; clone_size: -; j_call: TRBJ1-2; cdr3_aa: CAISEKGGYGYTF; cdr3_nt: TGTGCCATCAGTGAAAAAGGGGGCTATGGCTACACCTTC
d_call: TRBD1; v_call: TRBV4-1; clone_size: -; j_call: TRBJ1-1; cdr3_aa: CASSQQLRGFKRVDTEAFF; cdr3_nt: TGCGCCAGCAGCCAACAACTCAGGGGGTTTAAGAGGGTGGACACTGAAGCTTTCTTT
d_call: -; v_call: TRBV6-6; clone_size: -; j_call: TRBJ2-7; cdr3_aa: CASSYSGLEQYF; cdr3_nt: TGTGCCAGCAGTTACTCCGGCCTCGAGCAGTACTTC
d_call: -; v_call: TRBV30; clone_size: once; j_call: TRBJ2-5; cdr3_aa: CAWSARGRLQETQYF; cdr3_nt: TGTGCCTGGAGTGCGCGGGGACGCCTACAAGAGACCCAGTACTTC
d_call: -; v_call: TRBV27; clone_size: -; j_call: TRBJ2-1; cdr3_aa: CASSLGSRTVYNEQFF; cdr3_nt: TGTGCCAGCAGTTTGGGTAGCAGGACCGTCTACAATGAGCAGTTCTTC
d_call: TRBD2; v_call: TRBV5-4; clone_size: -; j_call: TRBJ2-4; cdr3_aa: CASSLGSIAGGNIQYF; cdr3_nt: TGTGCCAGCAGCTTGGGATCGATAGCGGGGGGAAACATTCAGTACTTC
d_call: TRBD1; v_call: TRBV28; clone_size: -; j_call: TRBJ1-1; cdr3_aa: CASTLTGSGTEAFF; cdr3_nt: TGTGCCAGCACCCTGACAGGGTCGGGGACTGAAGCTTTCTTT
d_call: TRBD1; v_call: TRBV6-1; clone_size: -; j_call: TRBJ2-1; cdr3_aa: CASSVGTGGLNEQFF; cdr3_nt: TGTGCCAGCAGTGTGGGGACAGGGGGCTTGAATGAGCAGTTCTTC
d_call: -; v_call: TRBV5-4; clone_size: -; j_call: TRBJ1-6; cdr3_aa: CASSLGRAGSPLHF; cdr3_nt: TGTGCCAGCAGCTTAGGCAGGGCTGGTTCACCCCTCCACTTT
d_call: -; v_call: TRBV7-9; clone_size: few; j_call: TRBJ1-1; cdr3_aa: CASSGGGRTEAFF; cdr3_nt: TGTGCCAGCAGCGGGGGAGGGAGGACTGAAGCTTTCTTT
d_call: -; v_call: TRBV7-8; clone_size: -; j_call: TRBJ2-1; cdr3_aa: CASSLVSPRAREQFF; cdr3_nt: TGTGCCAGCAGCTTAGTTTCCCCCCGAGCCCGGGAGCAGTTCTTC
d_call: -; v_call: TRBV27; clone_size: once; j_call: TRBJ1-1; cdr3_aa: CASSSIQGREAFF; cdr3_nt: TGTGCCAGCAGTTCTATACAGGGCCGAGAAGCTTTCTTT
d_call: -; v_call: TRBV10-3; clone_size: -; j_call: TRBJ1-2; cdr3_aa: CAISEGREGGYTF; cdr3_nt: TGTGCCATCAGTGAGGGCAGGGAGGGTGGCTACACCTTC
d_call: -; v_call: TRBV15; clone_size: -; j_call: TRBJ2-7; cdr3_aa: CATAPSRVQSYEQYF; cdr3_nt: TGTGCCACGGCACCTTCCAGGGTCCAATCCTACGAGCAGTACTTC
d_call: TRBD2; v_call: TRBV14; clone_size: -; j_call: TRBJ2-7; cdr3_aa: CASSHLLAGLGEQYF; cdr3_nt: TGTGCCAGCAGCCATTTACTAGCGGGTCTGGGGGAGCAGTACTTC
d_call: TRBD2; v_call: TRBV2; clone_size: -; j_call: TRBJ2-7; cdr3_aa: CASSEESGRANEQYF; cdr3_nt: TGTGCCAGCAGTGAAGAGAGCGGGAGGGCCAACGAGCAGTACTTC
d_call: TRBD2; v_call: TRBV7-8; clone_size: -; j_call: TRBJ2-1; cdr3_aa: CASSASGTSGRHEQFF; cdr3_nt: TGTGCCAGCAGCGCTTCCGGGACTAGCGGGAGACATGAGCAGTTCTTC
d_call: -; v_call: TRBV9; clone_size: -; j_call: TRBJ2-7; cdr3_aa: CASSVGLRAAEQYF; cdr3_nt: TGTGCCAGCAGCGTAGGCCTCAGGGCAGCCGAGCAGTACTTC
d_call: -; v_call: TRBV4-3; clone_size: -; j_call: TRBJ1-4; cdr3_aa: CASSQGRGGGINEKLSF; cdr3_nt: TGCGCCAGCAGCCAAGGCCGCGGGGGGGGCATTAATGAAAAACTGTCTTTT
d_call: -; v_call: TRBV6-1; clone_size: -; j_call: TRBJ2-2; cdr3_aa: CASSERVAGELFF; cdr3_nt: TGTGCCAGCAGTGAAAGGGTGGCCGGGGAGCTGTTTTTT
d_call: -; v_call: TRBV11-1; clone_size: -; j_call: TRBJ2-5; cdr3_aa: CASSRGQIKETQYF; cdr3_nt: TGTGCCAGCAGCAGGGGCCAGATCAAAGAGACCCAGTACTTC
d_call: -; v_call: TRBV28; clone_size: -; j_call: TRBJ1-4; cdr3_aa: CASSSPGAGGDEKLFF; cdr3_nt: TGTGCCAGCAGTTCCCCAGGGGCGGGGGGAGATGAAAAACTGTTTTTT
d_call: -; v_call: TRBV28; clone_size: -; j_call: TRBJ2-7; cdr3_aa: CASSLGWAGPYEQYF; cdr3_nt: TGTGCCAGCAGTTTGGGTTGGGCAGGTCCCTACGAGCAGTACTTC
d_call: -; v_call: TRBV28; clone_size: few; j_call: TRBJ2-7; cdr3_aa: CASSLPIQGQYF; cdr3_nt: TGTGCCAGCAGTTTACCGATACAAGGGCAGTACTTC
d_call: -; v_call: TRBV29-1; clone_size: -; j_call: TRBJ2-7; cdr3_aa: CSVEDSGATYEQYF; cdr3_nt: TGCAGCGTTGAGGATTCAGGGGCAACCTACGAGCAGTACTTC
d_call: -; v_call: TRBV12-1; clone_size: -; j_call: TRBJ2-5; cdr3_aa: CASSGPGQQETQYF; cdr3_nt: TGTGCCAGCAGCGGACCGGGACAGCAAGAGACCCAGTACTTC
d_call: -; v_call: TRBV6-1; clone_size: -; j_call: TRBJ2-5; cdr3_aa: CASRMGGEETQYF; cdr3_nt: TGTGCCAGCAGGATGGGTGGCGAAGAGACCCAGTACTTC
d_call: TRBD2; v_call: TRBV7-2; clone_size: -; j_call: TRBJ2-2; cdr3_aa: CASSRGGNTGELFF; cdr3_nt: TGTGCCAGCAGCCGCGGGGGGAACACCGGGGAGCTGTTTTTT
d_call: TRBD1; v_call: TRBV6-1; clone_size: -; j_call: TRBJ1-5; cdr3_aa: CASSGNDREINQPQHF; cdr3_nt: TGTGCCAGCAGTGGAAATGACAGGGAGATCAATCAGCCCCAGCATTTT
d_call: -; v_call: TRBV7-9; clone_size: -; j_call: TRBJ1-3; cdr3_aa: CASSSRDEGNTIYF; cdr3_nt: TGTGCCAGCAGCTCTAGGGACGAGGGAAACACCATATATTTT
d_call: -; v_call: TRBV11-2; clone_size: -; j_call: TRBJ1-1; cdr3_aa: CASSLGQGSRSFF; cdr3_nt: TGTGCCAGCAGCTTAGGTCAGGGAAGTCGGTCTTTCTTT
d_call: -; v_call: TRBV5-1; clone_size: -; j_call: TRBJ2-3; cdr3_aa: CASSLNPTSTSTDTQYF; cdr3_nt: TGCGCCAGCAGCTTGAACCCAACTAGCACTAGCACAGATACGCAGTATTTT
d_call: -; v_call: TRBV9; clone_size: -; j_call: TRBJ2-1; cdr3_aa: CASSVGGEEQFF; cdr3_nt: TGTGCCAGCAGCGTAGGAGGCGAGGAGCAGTTCTTC
d_call: -; v_call: TRBV7-6; clone_size: -; j_call: TRBJ1-2; cdr3_aa: CASSPTGPIGYGYTF; cdr3_nt: TGTGCCAGCAGCCCCACTGGCCCAATTGGCTATGGCTACACCTTC
d_call: TRBD2; v_call: TRBV28; clone_size: -; j_call: TRBJ2-3; cdr3_aa: CASSLRGGSTDTQYF; cdr3_nt: TGTGCCAGCAGTCTACGGGGGGGGAGCACAGATACGCAGTATTTT
d_call: -; v_call: TRBV15; clone_size: -; j_call: TRBJ1-4; cdr3_aa: CATSRDRVAATNEKLFF; cdr3_nt: TGTGCCACCAGCAGAGACAGGGTCGCGGCAACTAATGAAAAACTGTTTTTT
d_call: -; v_call: TRBV13; clone_size: -; j_call: TRBJ2-7; cdr3_aa: CASSLGGLGEQYF; cdr3_nt: TGTGCCAGCAGCTTGGGGGGGCTGGGCGAGCAGTACTTC
d_call: -; v_call: TRBV18; clone_size: -; j_call: TRBJ1-5; cdr3_aa: CASSPSGLGEQPQHF; cdr3_nt: TGTGCCAGCTCACCTTCCGGTCTCGGGGAACAGCCCCAGCATTTT
d_call: -; v_call: TRBV12-5; clone_size: -; j_call: TRBJ1-2; cdr3_aa: CASGSNGRYGYTF; cdr3_nt: TGTGCTAGTGGTTCAAATGGCCGGTATGGCTACACCTTC
d_call: -; v_call: TRBV27; clone_size: -; j_call: TRBJ2-7; cdr3_aa: CASSLLGAGATYEQYF; cdr3_nt: TGTGCCAGCAGTTTACTGGGGGCGGGGGCCACCTACGAGCAGTACTTC
d_call: TRBD2; v_call: TRBV27; clone_size: -; j_call: TRBJ2-7; cdr3_aa: CASSYSAGAHEQYF; cdr3_nt: TGTGCCAGCAGTTATAGCGCGGGAGCCCACGAGCAGTACTTC
d_call: -; v_call: TRBV5-1; clone_size: -; j_call: TRBJ1-1; cdr3_aa: CASSLVAGQNTEAFF; cdr3_nt: TGCGCCAGCAGCTTGGTGGCAGGGCAGAACACTGAAGCTTTCTTT
d_call: -; v_call: TRBV28; clone_size: -; j_call: TRBJ2-2; cdr3_aa: CASSFRTGTGELFF; cdr3_nt: TGTGCCAGCAGTTTCCGTACAGGGACCGGGGAGCTGTTTTTT